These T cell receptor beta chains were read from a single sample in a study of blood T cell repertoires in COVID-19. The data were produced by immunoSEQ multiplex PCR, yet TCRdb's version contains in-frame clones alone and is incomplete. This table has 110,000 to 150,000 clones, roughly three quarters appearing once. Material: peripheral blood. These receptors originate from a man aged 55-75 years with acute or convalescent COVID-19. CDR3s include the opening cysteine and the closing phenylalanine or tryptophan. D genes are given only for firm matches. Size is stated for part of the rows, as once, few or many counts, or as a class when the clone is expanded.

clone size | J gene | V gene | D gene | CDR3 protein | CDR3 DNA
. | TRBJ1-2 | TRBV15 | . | CATSRVAGASYTF | TGTGCCACCAGCAGAGTGGCGGGGGCCAGCTACACCTTC
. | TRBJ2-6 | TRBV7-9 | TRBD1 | CASSLRGQGTGANVLTF | TGTGCCAGCAGCTTAAGGGGGCAGGGGACTGGGGCCAACGTCCTGACTTTC
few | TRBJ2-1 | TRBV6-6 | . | CASNWGSDGGEQFF | TGTGCCAGCAACTGGGGTAGCGACGGGGGTGAGCAGTTCTTC
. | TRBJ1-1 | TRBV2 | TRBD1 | CASSGTGIGNTEAFF | TGTGCCAGCAGTGGGACAGGAATAGGGAACACTGAAGCTTTCTTT
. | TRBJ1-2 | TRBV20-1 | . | CSARQGYGYTF | TGCAGTGCTAGACAGGGCTATGGCTACACCTTC
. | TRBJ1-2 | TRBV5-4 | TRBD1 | CASSLDEGAKFSATF | TGTGCCAGCAGCTTGGATGAGGGGGCCAAATTTTCCGCCACCTTC
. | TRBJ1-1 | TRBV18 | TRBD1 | CASSGTGVEAFF | TGTGCCAGCTCAGGGACAGGGGTTGAAGCTTTCTTT
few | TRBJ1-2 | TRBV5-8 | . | CASSLSQAYGYTF | TGTGCCAGCAGCTTAAGTCAGGCGTATGGCTACACCTTC
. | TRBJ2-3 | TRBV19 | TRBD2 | CASSITGLATDTQYF | TGTGCCAGTAGTATAACCGGACTAGCGACAGATACGCAGTATTTT
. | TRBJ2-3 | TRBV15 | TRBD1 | CATSRWGQVEDTQYF | TGTGCCACCAGCAGATGGGGACAGGTGGAAGATACGCAGTATTTT
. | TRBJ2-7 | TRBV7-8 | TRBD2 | CASSSSGRVGEQYF | TGTGCCAGCAGCAGTAGCGGGAGGGTGGGTGAGCAGTACTTC